This is a list of T cell receptor beta chains from one sample in a study of cytomegalovirus exposure and HLA in healthy donors. TCRdb keeps only in-frame clones here, not all; method: immunoSEQ multiplex PCR. The data show 150,000 or so clones, with over 70% seen just once and approximately 2.3% held by the top ten. The specimen was PBMCs. These receptors were collected from a man aged 30 to 39 in good health and CMV-seronegative. Both conserved end residues are part of each CDR3. D genes are given only for firm matches. Size is omitted from some rows. Given values are once, few, many or a class for expanded clones.

NA	NA	TRBJ1-5	TRBV4-1	CASSQEGGVGSNQPQHF	TGCGCCAGCAGCCAAGAAGGGGGGGTGGGGAGCAATCAGCCCCAGCATTTT
TRBD1	NA	TRBJ2-3	TRBV19	CASSILTDRAATDTQYF	TGTGCCAGTAGTATCCTAACGGACAGGGCCGCCACAGATACGCAGTATTTT
TRBD2	NA	TRBJ2-4	TRBV7-6	CASSLGPRGGSGYIQYF	TGTGCCAGCAGCTTAGGTCCGCGGGGGGGCAGTGGATACATTCAGTACTTC
NA	NA	TRBJ2-7	TRBV5-1	CASSYSVGGSYEQYF	TGCGCCAGCAGCTACTCGGTTGGGGGGTCCTACGAGCAGTACTTC
TRBD2	NA	TRBJ2-1	TRBV19	CASSIQGAGERGEQFF	TGTGCCAGTAGTATACAAGGAGCGGGAGAACGGGGTGAGCAGTTCTTC
NA	few	TRBJ2-1	TRBV14	CASSQSGLARHEQFF	TGTGCCAGCAGCCAAAGTGGCCTAGCGAGGCATGAGCAGTTCTTC
NA	few	TRBJ1-1	TRBV4-3	CASSHLGADTEAFF	TGCGCCAGCAGCCACCTGGGGGCGGACACTGAAGCTTTCTTT
NA	NA	TRBJ2-2	TRBV5-1	CASSTNPGSGELFF	TGCGCCAGCAGTACAAACCCGGGGTCCGGGGAGCTGTTTTTT
NA	NA	TRBJ2-7	TRBV6-1	CASSAEQGYEQYF	TGTGCCAGCAGTGCAGAACAGGGCTACGAGCAGTACTTC
NA	NA	TRBJ1-2	TRBV14	CASSEDRLYGYTF	TGTGCCAGCAGCGAAGACAGGCTCTATGGCTACACCTTC
NA	once	TRBJ1-6	TRBV2	CASSDGNNSPLHF	TGTGCCAGCAGTGACGGGAATAATTCACCCCTCCACTTT
NA	NA	TRBJ1-5	TRBV28	CASSPRKGSNQPQHF	TGTGCCAGCAGTCCTCGTAAGGGGAGCAATCAGCCCCAGCATTTT
TRBD1	NA	TRBJ1-5	TRBV27	CANDRPGTGEGQPQHF	TGTGCCAACGATCGCCCGGGGACAGGGGAGGGTCAGCCCCAGCATTTT
NA	NA	TRBJ2-2	TRBV27	CASSFGAGELFF	NA
NA	few	TRBJ1-4	TRBV6-4	CASSDVSGHEKLFF	TGTGCCAGCAGTGACGTAAGTGGCCATGAAAAACTGTTTTTT